These T cell receptor beta chains were read from a single sample in a study of T cell changes during pregnancy in multiple sclerosis. Here immunoSEQ multiplex PCR was the method, and the copy in TCRdb shows in-frame clones only, minus some. This sample has some 34,000 clones, with 80% to 95% found just once. Sequences were derived from CD4+ T cells from peripheral blood mononuclear cells, sampled in the third trimester of pregnancy. The receptor set was obtained from a female donor in good health, enrolled as a control in a pregnancy study. Both conserved end residues are part of each CDR3. A D gene is named only where the DNA matches it firmly. Expanded clones get a size class; other rows say once, few or many, or leave the size out.

J gene | clone size | V gene | D gene | CDR3 DNA | CDR3 protein
TRBJ1-1 | once | TRBV7-2 | NA | TGTGCCAGCAGCTTTACGGGGGGTATGAACACTGAAGCTTTCTTT | CASSFTGGMNTEAFF
TRBJ2-1 | NA | TRBV7-3 | NA | TGTGCCAGCAGCTTAAATTCGGGAACCATCAATGAGCAGTTCTTC | CASSLNSGTINEQFF
TRBJ2-1 | NA | TRBV6-5 | TRBD1 | TGTGCCAGCAGTTACCTGAGGACAGGGGGCAGAAATGAGCAGTTCTTC | CASSYLRTGGRNEQFF
TRBJ1-4 | NA | TRBV2 | NA | TGTGCCAGCAGTGAACAGGCGACAAATAATGAAAAACTGTTTTTT | CASSEQATNNEKLFF
TRBJ2-7 | once | TRBV5-5 | NA | TGTGCCAGCAGCTTACAGGACCTCGGGGAGCAGTACTTC | CASSLQDLGEQYF
TRBJ1-6 | NA | TRBV7-2 | NA | TGTGCCAGCAGCGGAGGGACTCACTCTCTGGCCGGGTCACCCCTCCACTTT | CASSGGTHSLAGSPLHF
TRBJ2-2 | NA | TRBV7-2 | NA | TGTGCCAGCAGCCCACTGTGGGGGGGACAGAACACCGGGGAGCTGTTTTTT | CASSPLWGGQNTGELFF
TRBJ2-5 | NA | TRBV7-8 | NA | TGTGCCAGCAGCTTACCCCACGGCAGGGGTGAGACCCAGTACTTC | CASSLPHGRGETQYF
TRBJ1-5 | NA | TRBV7-2 | NA | TGTGCCAGCAAAAAGGGGCAGGAAATAAATCAGCCCCAGCATTTT | CASKKGQEINQPQHF
TRBJ2-5 | NA | TRBV7-3 | NA | TGTGCCAGCAGCTTAGCGGAGGAACAGACCCAGTACTTC | CASSLAEEQTQYF
TRBJ1-2 | NA | TRBV4-3 | TRBD1 | TGCGCCAGCAGCCACACCTTCCGAGGACAGGGGGCGGGTGGCTACACCTTC | CASSHTFRGQGAGGYTF
TRBJ1-2 | NA | TRBV19 | TRBD1 | TGTGCCAGTAGAGAGACAGGGGGTTCTGGCTACACCTTC | CASRETGGSGYTF
TRBJ1-6 | NA | TRBV4-3 | NA | TGCGCCAGCAGCCAAGACAAAAATTCACCCCTCCACTTT | CASSQDKNSPLHF
TRBJ2-3 | NA | TRBV7-6 | TRBD2 | TGTGCCAGCAGCTTCGGACTAGCGGGGAGCACAGATACGCAGTATTTT | CASSFGLAGSTDTQYF
TRBJ1-4 | once | TRBV19 | TRBD1 | TGTGCCAGTAAATCAGGGACAGCAACTAATGAAAAACTGTTTTTT | CASKSGTATNEKLFF
TRBJ2-5 | NA | TRBV5-1 | NA | TGCGCCAGCAGCTTTGAGGAGACCCAGTACTTC | CASSFEETQYF
TRBJ1-2 | NA | TRBV7-3 | NA | TGTGCCAGCAGCCCCCGGGGGGGCCCAGCTAACTATGGCTACACCTTC | CASSPRGGPANYGYTF
TRBJ1-6 | NA | TRBV15 | NA | TGTGCCACCAGCAGAGATCTTTCAGGGACAAATTCACCCCTCCACTTT | CATSRDLSGTNSPLHF
TRBJ1-5 | NA | TRBV6-1 | TRBD1 | TGTGCCAGCACCGAGGTTAGGGGGCCTGGTCAGCCCCAGCATTTT | CASTEVRGPGQPQHF
TRBJ1-2 | NA | TRBV4-3 | TRBD1 | TGCGCCAGCAGCCTTGCCGGGACAGGGAACTATGGCTACACCTTC | CASSLAGTGNYGYTF
TRBJ2-1 | NA | TRBV5-6 | TRBD2 | TGTGCCAGCAGCCTCGGGAGGGGCAATGAGCAGTTCTTC | CASSLGRGNEQFF
TRBJ2-7 | NA | TRBV5-6 | NA | TGTGCCAGCAACCTCCCCCACAACGAGCAGTACTTC | CASNLPHNEQYF
TRBJ2-7 | NA | TRBV28 | NA | TGTGCCACCTCCGGGAACTCCTACGAGCAGTACTTC | CATSGNSYEQYF
TRBJ1-3 | once | TRBV18 | TRBD1 | TGTGCCAGCTCTCCCACAGGGGATGGAAACACCATATATTTT | CASSPTGDGNTIYF
TRBJ2-3 | NA | TRBV4-1 | TRBD1 | TGCGCCAGCAGCAAAACCGGGACAGGGTGGGCAGATACGCAGTATTTT | CASSKTGTGWADTQYF
TRBJ2-7 | once | TRBV10-3 | TRBD1 | TGTGCCATCTCGCCTTCCGGGACAGGGGCCTACGAGCAGTACTTC | CAISPSGTGAYEQYF
TRBJ1-5 | NA | TRBV28 | NA | TGTGCCAGCAGGGACGAGGGTCAGCCCCAGCATTTT | CASRDEGQPQHF
TRBJ2-2 | NA | TRBV7-9 | NA | TGTGCCAGCAGCTTAGACCCCAGGGGCGGGGAGCTGTTTTTT | CASSLDPRGGELFF
TRBJ2-3 | NA | TRBV9 | NA | TGTGCCAGCAGCGTATCCTCTCCGGGAGATACGCAGTATTTT | CASSVSSPGDTQYF
TRBJ1-5 | NA | TRBV6-4 | TRBD1 | TGTGCCAGCAGTGAACAGGGGGGAGGGCAGCCCCAGCATTTT | CASSEQGGGQPQHF
TRBJ2-5 | NA | TRBV12-5 | TRBD2 | TGTGCTAGTGGTCCTAGCGGGGGTGAGACCCAGTACTTC | CASGPSGGETQYF
TRBJ1-1 | NA | TRBV7-2 | TRBD1 | TGTGCCAGCAGCTTAAGGTACAGGGGGGCAGCTTTCTTT | CASSLRYRGAAFF
TRBJ1-1 | NA | TRBV2 | NA | TGTGCCAGCAGTCGACAGGATGTGAACACTGAAGCTTTCTTT | CASSRQDVNTEAFF
TRBJ1-5 | NA | TRBV7-2 | TRBD1 | TGTGCCAGCAGCTTACGTCGAACAGGGGCTGGGCAGCCCCAGCATTTT | CASSLRRTGAGQPQHF
TRBJ1-2 | NA | TRBV9 | NA | TGTGCCAGCAGCGTAGATGGACAGTATGGCTACACCTTC | CASSVDGQYGYTF
TRBJ2-2 | NA | TRBV5-1 | TRBD1 | TGCGCCAGCAGTCCCGGGACAGGGATCACCGGGGAGCTGTTTTTT | CASSPGTGITGELFF
TRBJ1-3 | NA | TRBV18 | NA | TGTGCCAGCTCACCATCCGACAGTAATTCTGGAAACACCATATATTTT | CASSPSDSNSGNTIYF
TRBJ1-2 | NA | TRBV6-5 | NA | TGTGCCAGCAGTTTACAGGGTTTTCCCCCTTATGGCTACACCTTC | CASSLQGFPPYGYTF
TRBJ1-6 | NA | TRBV27 | NA | TGTGCCAGCAGTCGAGACACCCTACCCCTCCACTTT | CASSRDTLPLHF
TRBJ2-5 | NA | TRBV4-2 | TRBD2 | TGTGCCAGCAGCCCTCGTTCGGGGGGTGAAGAGACCCAGTACTTC | CASSPRSGGEETQYF
TRBJ1-1 | NA | TRBV7-9 | NA | TGTGCCAGCAGCTTATATATTGGGGCCATGGGTGAAGCTTTCTTT | CASSLYIGAMGEAFF
TRBJ2-4 | NA | TRBV27 | NA | TGTGCCAGCAGTGAGAGACAACTAGCCAAAAACATTCAGTACTTC | CASSERQLAKNIQYF
TRBJ1-2 | NA | TRBV5-4 | TRBD1 | TGTGCCAGCAGCTTGAAACCCCAGAGGGGGCGCCGGTATGGCTACACCTTC | CASSLKPQRGRRYGYTF
TRBJ1-1 | once | TRBV5-1 | TRBD1 | TGCGCCAGCAGCTTAACAGGGGATCTGAACACTGAAGCTTTCTTT | CASSLTGDLNTEAFF
TRBJ2-7 | NA | TRBV19 | NA | TGTGCCAGTAACCCCGACAGCCTGCTGGCCGAGCAGTACTTC | CASNPDSLLAEQYF
TRBJ1-6 | NA | TRBV18 | TRBD1 | TGTGCCAGCTCACTAGGACAGGGTAGTTCACCCCTCCACTTT | CASSLGQGSSPLHF
TRBJ1-2 | NA | TRBV10-1 | TRBD1 | TGCGCCAGCAGTGAGCCAGACAGGGGAGATGGCTACACCTTC | CASSEPDRGDGYTF
TRBJ2-7 | NA | TRBV7-6 | TRBD2 | TGTGCCAGCAGCACTAGCGGGGCCCCCTACGAGCAGTACTTC | CASSTSGAPYEQYF
TRBJ2-1 | once | TRBV4-3 | TRBD2 | TGCGCCAGCAGCCAAGAGGTGACCGGGGGGGAGAATGAGCAGTTCTTC | CASSQEVTGGENEQFF
TRBJ2-5 | NA | TRBV19 | NA | TGTGCCAGTAGTATTCCGGGTTGGGAGACCCAGTACTTC | CASSIPGWETQYF
TRBJ2-5 | NA | TRBV30 | TRBD2 | TGTGCCTGGAGTACTCCGGGACTAGTGAAGACCCAGTACTTC | CAWSTPGLVKTQYF
TRBJ2-1 | NA | TRBV9 | TRBD2 | TGTGCCAGCAGCGTAGAAGAGCGGGGGGGCTACAATGAGCAGTTCTTC | CASSVEERGGYNEQFF
TRBJ1-2 | once | TRBV28 | TRBD1 | TGTGCCAGCAGTTGGGTCACAGGGGGGAACTATGGCTACACCTTC | CASSWVTGGNYGYTF
TRBJ2-7 | NA | TRBV25-1 | NA | TGTGCCAGCAGGGGGGGTACCTACGAGCAGTACTTC | CASRGGTYEQYF